The 8 T cell receptor beta chains given below trace back to one sample, sequenced in a study of spatial heterogeneity in lung cancer. Using its own MiXCR run on the 5' RACE reads, TCRdb lists one record per CDR3 protein. Of 20,000 to 25,000 distinct CDR3 sequences in the sample, over 5.5% are singletons; the top ten hold 30% to 35%. Documented time point: sample taken at primary tumor resection. The sequences come from PBMCs, collected at surgery. Receptors were obtained from a male donor with early-stage non-small cell lung cancer.

About this clonotype itself: One base away lies a much larger clone, so this may be a sequencing read error. The chain has TRBV5-5 and TRBJ2-7; a possible D gene is TRBD2 (6 bases). Trimming removed 5 bases at V and 2 bases at J, with 17 bases between. The CDR3 spans 15 residues. The germline gives CDR1 SGHKS, CDR2 YYEKEE (reference sequence). CDR3 loop: CASRWDFFSTYEQYF. CDR3 sequence (DNA): TGTGCCAGCAGATGGGACTTCTTTAGTACCTACGAGCAGTACTTC.

This clonotype has a count of ten or more. The V call is TRBV28, the J call TRBJ1-2; D is undetermined. Looked up from germline, CDR1 is MDHEN and CDR2 is SYDVKM. The V and J ends lost 5 bases and 8 bases respectively, with 6 bases between them. CDR3 length: 10 residues. CDR3 loop: CASSRTGYTF. The CDR3 DNA is TGTGCCAGCAGTCGCACGGGCTACACCTTC.

This clonotype came up many times. This chain connects TRBV4-1 to TRBJ1-2; 9 bases agree with TRBD1. J lost 6 bases, V lost 0 bases, and 8 bases had no gene match. This CDR3 has 16 residues. Germline CDR1 MGHRA, CDR2 YSYEKL. The CDR3 DNA follows: TGCGCCAGCAGCCAAGAAATAAACCGGGACAGGGATGGCTACACCTTC. Its translation: CASSQEINRDRDGYTF.

This clonotype has ten or more counts. The chain joins TRBV7-2 to TRBJ2-6, with 7 nucleotides matching TRBD2. The CDR3 is made up of 16 amino acids. V was pared by 0 bases and J by 2 bases, with 1 base of the junction left unmatched. Germline CDR1 and CDR2: SGHTA and FQGNSA. The CDR3 sequence is CASSLAGGAGANVLTF. The CDR3 DNA is TGTGCCAGCAGCTTAGCGGGAGGGGCTGGGGCCAACGTCCTGACTTTC.

Ten or more counts support this clonotype. The DNA is omitted, as the CDR3 cannot be located on it reliably, and the CDR3 follows TCRdb's listing. The chain joins TRBV7-3 to TRBJ2-2; the D call in the table, TRBD1, was not verified against the DNA. Germline CDR1 SGHTA, CDR2 FQGTGA. The CDR3 is 16 residues long, counting both termini. The CDR3 loop is CASSLRDRVRPGSCFF.

There are many counts of this clonotype. The chain recombines TRBV28 with TRBJ2-7, with a tentative D call TRBD1 (6 bases). Looked up from germline, CDR1 is MDHEN and CDR2 is SYDVKM. There are 12 residues in the CDR3. V shed 8 bases and J shed 3 bases, with 11 bases lying between them. The CDR3 DNA follows: TGTGCCAGCTCAACAGGGTTCTACGAGCAGTACTTC. It specifies CASSTGFYEQYF.

With respect to this clonotype: Since a much larger clone is just one base distant, this may be a read error. The chain carries TRBV20-1 and TRBJ1-1, with D possibly being TRBD1 (5 bases). V was clipped by 7 bases and J by 5 bases, with 20 bases between them. Germline V gene sequence: CDR1 DFQATT, CDR2 SNEGSKA (reference sequence). The CDR3 length is 14 residues. The CDR3 reads CSVHPGNQRTEAFF. The CDR3 nucleotides read TGCAGTGTCCACCCAGGGAACCAGCGGACTGAAGCTTTCTTT.

The table lists this clonotype with many counts. The V gene is TRBV7-2, the J gene TRBJ1-1; the D is unclear. Trimming took off 3 bases at V and 4 bases at J, with 9 bases between the two ends. Germline V CDR1 and CDR2: SGHTA, FQGNSA. This CDR3 contains 13 residues. The CDR3 DNA reads TGTGCCAGCAGCTTTCAGTGGGGCACTGAAGCTTTCTTT. Its protein is CASSFQWGTEAFF. The full variable domain, completed using reference TRBV7-2 and TRBJ1-1, is GAGVSQSPSNKVTEKGKDVELRCDPISGHTALYWYRQSLGQGLEFLIYFQGNSAPDKSGLPSDRFSAERTGGSVSTLTIQRTQQEDSAVYLCASSFQWGTEAFFGQGTRLTVV.